This T cell receptor (beta chain) was identified in a study of OX40 agonist ivuxolimab in advanced cancers. Describing the broader study: Ivuxolimab was an agonistic, fully human IgG2 monoclonal antibody directed against OX40 (CD134), a costimulatory receptor. Among the approximately 50 dose-escalation patients, around 20 had hepatocellular carcinoma, approximately 15 melanoma, 9 renal cell carcinoma and 9 head and neck cancer. Partial responses occurred in three dose-escalation patients, of whom one had hepatocellular carcinoma and two had cutaneous melanoma. The dose-escalation cohort was 80% to 90% male with a mean age of approximately 60 years, ranging from about 20 to 85. Patients were allowed to have had prior anti-PD-1, anti-PD-L1 or anti-CTLA-4 therapy, and 30% to 40% of the dose-escalation patients had been treated with checkpoint inhibitors. The paper reports the monotherapy dose-escalation portion (N = 52 patients) of the phase I ivuxolimab trial. Peripheral TCRbeta sequencing was intended to test whether TCR sequence diversity was altered and clonal T-cell expansion was caused by ivuxolimab. Intravenous ivuxolimab was administered to patients every 2 weeks at six dose levels: 0.01, 0.1, 0.3, 1.5, 3 and 10 mg/kg. Results and caveats for the whole study, not just this receptor: Partial responders in the 0.1-3.0 mg/kg groups had among the lowest normalized peripheral clonal expansion, especially among CD8+ T cells. After ivuxolimab, more expanded clones were found on average in CD8+ T cells than in CD4+ T cells. Low levels of normalized T-cell clonal expansion were also shown by some nonresponding patients. At doses of 0.1 to 3.0 mg/kg, clonal expansion of both CD4+ and CD8+ blood T cells was observed from baseline to week 6. The antigen specificity of the clonally expanded peripheral T cells was not determined.

A note on this clone: No antigen is known for it. An end of the junction does not agree with germline; a read error may underlie this.

The trial excluded patients who had a history of autoimmune disease or who were on systemic immunosuppression. Peripheral blood for TCR sequencing was collected from all dose cohorts at baseline, on cycle 4 day 1, and on cycle 7 day 1. The samples were taken from a phase I, first-in-human, multicenter, open-label dose-escalation trial of ivuxolimab. Adults with locally advanced or metastatic head and neck squamous cell, hepatocellular, melanoma or renal cell carcinoma were enrolled in the trial. Before TCR sequencing, CD4+ T cells and CD8+ T cells from peripheral blood were sorted into separate populations. The germline V gene (reference sequence) gives CDR1 as MNHEY and CDR2 as SMNVEV. Taken from cysteine to phenylalanine, the CDR3 has 15 residues. Only the CDR3 DNA stays, 45 bases, in frame from base 1. Genomic DNA was extracted from sorted cells for sequencing of the TCRbeta CDR3 region. TCRbeta CDR3 regions were sequenced using the immunoSEQ Assay. Entries here come from immuneACCESS through TCRdb and include only in-frame sequences with V and J called. Some clones fail to appear in such tables; in the studies checked, an unresolved V gene covers under half of the shortfall, and the cause of the remainder is unknown. The sample has about 79,000 clones on record, approximately 91% of them singletons. Roughly 7.4% of the sample is taken by the ten largest.

The sequence is built from TRBV27 and TRBJ2-1, with a weak D call of TRBD2 (7 bases match). The input for sequencing was CD4+ or CD8+ T cells sorted from blood, taken in a trial of the OX40 agonist ivuxolimab. The TCR originated in an adult with an advanced solid tumor such as melanoma, head and neck, liver or kidney cancer. The CDR3 corresponds to CASSLQGGGYDEQFF. The DNA sequence follows: TGTGCCAGCAGTCTACAGGGCGGGGGCTACGATGAGCAGTTCTTC.